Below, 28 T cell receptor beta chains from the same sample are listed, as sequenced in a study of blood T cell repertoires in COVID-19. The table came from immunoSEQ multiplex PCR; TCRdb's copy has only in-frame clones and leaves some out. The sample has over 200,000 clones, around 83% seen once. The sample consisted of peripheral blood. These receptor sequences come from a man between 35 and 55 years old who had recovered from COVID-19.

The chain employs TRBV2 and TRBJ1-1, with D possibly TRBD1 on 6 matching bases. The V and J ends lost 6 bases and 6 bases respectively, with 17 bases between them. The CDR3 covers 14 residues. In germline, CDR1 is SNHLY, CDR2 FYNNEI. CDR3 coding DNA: TGTGCCAGCAGCCTACAGGGCCTGGGCGCTGAAGCTTTCTTT. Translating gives CASSLQGLGAEAFF.

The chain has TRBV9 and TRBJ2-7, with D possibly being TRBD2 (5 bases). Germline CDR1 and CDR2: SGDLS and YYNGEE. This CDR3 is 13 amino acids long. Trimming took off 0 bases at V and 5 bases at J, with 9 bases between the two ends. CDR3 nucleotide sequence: TGTGCCAGCAGCGTAGGATTCGGGAACGAGCAGTACTTC. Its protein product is CASSVGFGNEQYF.

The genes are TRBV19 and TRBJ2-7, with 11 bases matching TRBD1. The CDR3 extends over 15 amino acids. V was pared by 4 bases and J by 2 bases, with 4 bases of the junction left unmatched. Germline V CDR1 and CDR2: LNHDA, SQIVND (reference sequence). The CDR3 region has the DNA TGTGCCAGTAGTAGCGGGACAGGGGGTCCCTACGAGCAGTACTTC. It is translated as CASSSGTGGPYEQYF. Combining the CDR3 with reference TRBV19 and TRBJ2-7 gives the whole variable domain DGGITQSPKYLFRKEGQNVTLSCEQNLNHDAMYWYRQDPGQGLRLIYYSQIVNDFQKGDIAEGYSVSREKKESFPLTVTSAQKNPTAFYLCASSSGTGGPYEQYFGPGTRLTVT.

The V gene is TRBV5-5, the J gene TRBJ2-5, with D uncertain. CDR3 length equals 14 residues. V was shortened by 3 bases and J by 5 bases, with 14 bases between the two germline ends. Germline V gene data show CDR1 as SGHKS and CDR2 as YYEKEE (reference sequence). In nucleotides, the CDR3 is TGTGCCAGCAGCTCGTCAGTTTCATGGGAGACCCAGTACTTC. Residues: CASSSSVSWETQYF.

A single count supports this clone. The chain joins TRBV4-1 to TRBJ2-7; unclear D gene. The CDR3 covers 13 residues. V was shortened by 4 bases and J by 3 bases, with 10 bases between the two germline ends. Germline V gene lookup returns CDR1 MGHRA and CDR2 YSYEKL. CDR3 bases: TGCGCCAGCAGCCTGACGGAGATCTACGAGCAGTACTTC. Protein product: CASSLTEIYEQYF.

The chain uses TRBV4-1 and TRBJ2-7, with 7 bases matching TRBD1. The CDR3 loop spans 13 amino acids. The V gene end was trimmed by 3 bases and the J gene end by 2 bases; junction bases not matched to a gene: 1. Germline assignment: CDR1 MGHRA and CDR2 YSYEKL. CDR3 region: CASSQGQTYEQYF. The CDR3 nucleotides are TGCGCCAGCAGCCAGGGACAGACCTACGAGCAGTACTTC.

The CDR3 sequence is CASSPTRGRVTEYNEQFF. CDR3 nucleotide sequence: TGTGCCAGCAGCCCGACGAGGGGGCGCGTAACGGAGTACAATGAGCAGTTCTTC. This sequence joins TRBV7-8 and TRBJ2-1, with 7 nucleotides matching TRBD1. With 5 bases clipped from V and 4 bases from J, the junction kept 17 bases outside the gene matches. Germline assignment: CDR1 SGHVS and CDR2 FQNEAQ. The CDR3 length is 18 residues.

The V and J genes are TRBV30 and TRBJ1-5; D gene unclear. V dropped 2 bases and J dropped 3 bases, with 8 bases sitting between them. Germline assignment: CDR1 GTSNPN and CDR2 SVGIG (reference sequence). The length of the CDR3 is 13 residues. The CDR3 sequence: CAWSTGLNQPQHF. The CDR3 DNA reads TGTGCCTGGAGTACTGGGCTCAATCAGCCCCAGCATTTT. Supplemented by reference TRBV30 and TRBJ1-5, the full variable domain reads SQTIHQWPATLVQPVGSPLSLECTVEGTSNPNLYWYRQAAGRGLQLLFYSVGIGQISSEVPQNLSASRPQDRQFILSSKKLLLSDSGFYLCAWSTGLNQPQHFGDGTRLSIL.

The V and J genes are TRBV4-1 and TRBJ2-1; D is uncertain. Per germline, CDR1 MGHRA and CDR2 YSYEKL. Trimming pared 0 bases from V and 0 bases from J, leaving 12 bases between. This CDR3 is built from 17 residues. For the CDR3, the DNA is TGCGCCAGCAGCCAAGAGTCCCAGGTGGGCTCCTACAATGAGCAGTTCTTC. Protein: CASSQESQVGSYNEQFF.

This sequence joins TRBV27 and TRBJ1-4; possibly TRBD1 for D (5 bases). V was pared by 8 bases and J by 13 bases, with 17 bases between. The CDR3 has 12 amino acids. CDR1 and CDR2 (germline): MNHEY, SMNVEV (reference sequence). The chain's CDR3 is CASGHGGGLLFF. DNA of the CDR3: TGTGCCAGCGGCCACGGGGGAGGCTTACTGTTTTTT.

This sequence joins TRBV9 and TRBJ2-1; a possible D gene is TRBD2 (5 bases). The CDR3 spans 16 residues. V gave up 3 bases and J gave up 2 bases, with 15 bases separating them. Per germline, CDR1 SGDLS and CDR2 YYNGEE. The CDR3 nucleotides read TGTGCCAGCAGCGCGCGGGCCCCTACAACCTACAATGAGCAGTTCTTC. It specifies CASSARAPTTYNEQFF.

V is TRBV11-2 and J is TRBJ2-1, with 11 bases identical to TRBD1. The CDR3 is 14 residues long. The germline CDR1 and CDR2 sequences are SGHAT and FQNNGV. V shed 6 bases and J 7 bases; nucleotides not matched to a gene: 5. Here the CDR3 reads CASRRGQGGNEQFF. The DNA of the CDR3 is TGTGCCAGCAGAAGGGGACAGGGGGGGAATGAGCAGTTCTTC.

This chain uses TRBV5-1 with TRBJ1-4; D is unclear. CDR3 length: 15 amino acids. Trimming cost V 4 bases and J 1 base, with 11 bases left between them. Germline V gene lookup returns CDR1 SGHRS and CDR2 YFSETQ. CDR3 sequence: CASSIQAGTNEKLFF. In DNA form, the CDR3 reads TGCGCCAGCAGCATCCAGGCAGGAACTAATGAAAAACTGTTTTTT.

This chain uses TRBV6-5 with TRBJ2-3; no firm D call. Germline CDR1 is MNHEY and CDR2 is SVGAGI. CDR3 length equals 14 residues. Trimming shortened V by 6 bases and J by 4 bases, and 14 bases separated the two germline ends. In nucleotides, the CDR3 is TGTGCCAGCAGCGCGAGAAGTATTCCAGATACGCAGTATTTT. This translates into CASSARSIPDTQYF.

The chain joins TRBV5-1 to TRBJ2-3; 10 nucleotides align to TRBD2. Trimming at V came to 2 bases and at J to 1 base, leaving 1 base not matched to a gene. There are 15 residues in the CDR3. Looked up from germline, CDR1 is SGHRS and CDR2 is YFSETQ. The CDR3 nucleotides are TGCGCCAGCAGCTTTACTAGCGGGGGCACAGATACGCAGTATTTT. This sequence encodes CASSFTSGGTDTQYF. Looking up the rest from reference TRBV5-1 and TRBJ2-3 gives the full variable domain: KAGVTQTPRYLIKTRGQQVTLSCSPISGHRSVSWYQQTPGQGLQFLFEYFSETQRNKGNFPGRFSGRQFSNSRSEMNVSTLELGDSALYLCASSFTSGGTDTQYFGPGTRLTVL.

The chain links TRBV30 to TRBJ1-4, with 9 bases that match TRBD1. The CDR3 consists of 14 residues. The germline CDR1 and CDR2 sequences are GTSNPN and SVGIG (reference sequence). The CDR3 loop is CALNMDRGHEKLFF. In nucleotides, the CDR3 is TGTGCTCTCAATATGGACAGGGGTCATGAAAAACTGTTTTTT.

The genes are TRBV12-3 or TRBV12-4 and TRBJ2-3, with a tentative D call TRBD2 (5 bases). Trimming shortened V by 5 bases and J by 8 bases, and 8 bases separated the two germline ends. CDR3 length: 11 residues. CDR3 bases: TGTGCCAGCAGTCGGGCGGGTACGCAGTATTTT. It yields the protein CASSRAGTQYF.

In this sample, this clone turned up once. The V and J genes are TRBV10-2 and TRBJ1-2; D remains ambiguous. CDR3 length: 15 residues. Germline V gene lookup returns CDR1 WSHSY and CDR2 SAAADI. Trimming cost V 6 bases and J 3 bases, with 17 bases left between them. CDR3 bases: TGCGCCAGCAGCCCCGGTTCCCCTCTTTACTATGGCTACACCTTC. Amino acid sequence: CASSPGSPLYYGYTF.

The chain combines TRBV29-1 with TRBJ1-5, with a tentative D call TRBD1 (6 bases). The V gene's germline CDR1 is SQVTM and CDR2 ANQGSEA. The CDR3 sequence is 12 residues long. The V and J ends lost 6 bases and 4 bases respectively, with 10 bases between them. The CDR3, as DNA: TGCAGCGTCAAACAGGGAAATCAGCCCCAGCATTTT. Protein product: CSVKQGNQPQHF.

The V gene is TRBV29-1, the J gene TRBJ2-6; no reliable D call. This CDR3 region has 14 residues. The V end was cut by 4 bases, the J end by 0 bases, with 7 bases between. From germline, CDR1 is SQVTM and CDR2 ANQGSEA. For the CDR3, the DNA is TGCAGCGTTGGAGTAAACTCTGGGGCCAACGTCCTGACTTTC. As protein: CSVGVNSGANVLTF.

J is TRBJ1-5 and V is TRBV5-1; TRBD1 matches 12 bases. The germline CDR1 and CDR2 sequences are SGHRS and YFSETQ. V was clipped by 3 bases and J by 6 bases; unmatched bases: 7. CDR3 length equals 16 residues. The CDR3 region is CASSWGTGGAGQPQHF. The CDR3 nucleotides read TGCGCCAGCAGCTGGGGGACAGGGGGCGCCGGTCAGCCCCAGCATTTT.

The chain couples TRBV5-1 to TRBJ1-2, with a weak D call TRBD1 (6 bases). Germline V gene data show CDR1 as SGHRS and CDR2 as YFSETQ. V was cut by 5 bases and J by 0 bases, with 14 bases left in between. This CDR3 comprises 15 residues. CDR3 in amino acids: CASSSNRAANYGYTF. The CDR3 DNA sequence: TGCGCCAGCAGTTCTAACAGGGCTGCTAACTATGGCTACACCTTC.

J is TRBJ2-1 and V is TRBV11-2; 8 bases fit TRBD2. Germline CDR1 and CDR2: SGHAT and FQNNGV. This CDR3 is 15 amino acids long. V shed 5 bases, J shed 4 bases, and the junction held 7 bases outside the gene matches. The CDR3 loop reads CASSITSGEYNEQFF. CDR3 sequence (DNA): TGTGCCAGCAGCATAACTAGCGGTGAGTACAATGAGCAGTTCTTC.

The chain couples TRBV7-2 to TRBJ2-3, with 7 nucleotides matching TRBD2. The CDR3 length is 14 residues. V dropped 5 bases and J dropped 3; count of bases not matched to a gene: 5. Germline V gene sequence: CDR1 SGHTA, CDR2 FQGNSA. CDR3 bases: TGTGCCAGCAGCGGAGCGGGATTTACAGATACGCAGTATTTT. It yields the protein CASSGAGFTDTQYF.

CDR3 nucleotide sequence: TGTGCCAGCACCCCCACAAGACAGGGCTATGGCTACACCTTC. Translating gives CASTPTRQGYGYTF. The genes are TRBV2 and TRBJ1-2; 7 bases match TRBD1. Germline-derived CDR1 and CDR2 are SNHLY and FYNNEI. V lost 7 bases to trimming and J lost 4 bases; unmatched junction nucleotides: 9. CDR3 size: 14 residues.

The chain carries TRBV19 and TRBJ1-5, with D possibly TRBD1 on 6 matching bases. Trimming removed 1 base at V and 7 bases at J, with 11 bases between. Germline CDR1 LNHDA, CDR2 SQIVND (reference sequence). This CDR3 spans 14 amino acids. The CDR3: CASSIVRGEQPQHF. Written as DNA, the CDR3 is TGTGCCAGTAGTATAGTCAGGGGCGAGCAGCCCCAGCATTTT.

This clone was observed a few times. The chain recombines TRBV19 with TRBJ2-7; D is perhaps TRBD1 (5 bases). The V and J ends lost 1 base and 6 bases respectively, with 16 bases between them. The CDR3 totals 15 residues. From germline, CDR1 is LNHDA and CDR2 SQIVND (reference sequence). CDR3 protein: CASSIGVGPRSEQYF. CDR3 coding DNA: TGTGCCAGTAGTATAGGGGTGGGGCCACGAAGCGAGCAGTACTTC.

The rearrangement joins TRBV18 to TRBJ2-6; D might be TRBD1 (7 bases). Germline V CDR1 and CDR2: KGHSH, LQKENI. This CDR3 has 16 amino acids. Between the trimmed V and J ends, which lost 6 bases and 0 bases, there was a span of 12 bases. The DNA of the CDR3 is TGTGCCAGCTCGGAGGGACAGAGCTCTGGGGCCAACGTCCTGACTTTC. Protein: CASSEGQSSGANVLTF. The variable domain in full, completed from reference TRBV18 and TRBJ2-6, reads NAGVMQNPRHLVRRRGQEARLRCSPMKGHSHVYWYRQLPEEGLKFMVYLQKENIIDESGMPKERFSAEFPKEGPSILRIQQVVRGDSAAYFCASSEGQSSGANVLTFGAGSRLTVL.